The 20 T cell receptor beta chains listed next were all sequenced from one sample in a study of T cell responses to AZD1222 COVID-19 vaccine. Libraries were prepared by immunoSEQ multiplex PCR; TCRdb keeps only in-frame clonotypes and omits some of them. In the table there are approximately 200,000 clones, almost 95% of which are singletons. The starting material was peripheral blood, obtained on day 0 of AZD1222 vaccination. The receptors derive from an adult in good health.

This chain uses TRBV5-8 with TRBJ2-3; D tentatively fits TRBD1 or TRBD2 (5 bases each). V gave up 4 bases and J gave up 0 bases, with 21 bases separating them. The germline CDR1 and CDR2 sequences are SGHTS and YDEGEE. The CDR3 is 18 amino acids. The CDR3 DNA is TGTGCCAGCAGCGGGGGACGCCGTAGACTTATTAGCACAGATACGCAGTATTTT. It is translated as CASSGGRRRLISTDTQYF. The variable domain in full, completed from reference TRBV5-8 and TRBJ2-3, reads EAGVTQSPTHLIKTRGQQATLRCSPISGHTSVYWYQQALGLGLQFLLWYDEGEERNRGNFPPRFSGRQFPNYSSELNVNALELEDSALYLCASSGGRRRLISTDTQYFGPGTRLTVL.

V and J are TRBV9 and TRBJ2-1, with 9 bases identical to TRBD1. Germline V lookup: CDR1 SGDLS, CDR2 YYNGEE. The CDR3 length is 15 residues. V gave up 3 bases and J gave up 5 bases; unmatched junction bases: 6. CDR3 in amino acids: CASSGRTGVNNEQFF. The DNA for the CDR3 is TGTGCCAGCAGCGGGAGGACAGGGGTAAACAATGAGCAGTTCTTC.

The V and J genes are TRBV9 and TRBJ2-2; TRBD2 matches 7 bases. CDR1 SGDLS and CDR2 YYNGEE come from the germline V gene. Trimming took 3 bases from V and 1 from J; bases not matched to a gene: 6. This CDR3 has 16 amino acids. The CDR3 is CASSGPIAGNTGELFF. The CDR3, as DNA: TGTGCCAGCAGCGGACCCATAGCGGGGAACACCGGGGAGCTGTTTTTT. The full variable domain, with the rest looked up from reference TRBV9 and TRBJ2-2, is DSGVTQTPKHLITATGQRVTLRCSPRSGDLSVYWYQQSLDQGLQFLIQYYNGEERAKGNILERFSAQQFPDLHSELNLSSLELGDSALYFCASSGPIAGNTGELFFGEGSRLTVL.

The count of this clone is one. The V and J genes are TRBV28 and TRBJ1-1; 10 bases agree with TRBD1. The CDR3 has 15 amino acids. Germline V gene sequence: CDR1 MDHEN, CDR2 SYDVKM. V was clipped by 5 bases and J by 5 bases; unmatched bases: 8. CDR3: CASSPLGTGVTEAFF. The DNA of the CDR3 is TGTGCCAGCAGTCCCCTCGGGACAGGGGTAACTGAAGCTTTCTTT. Full variable domain (remainder filled in from reference TRBV28 and TRBJ1-1): DVKVTQSSRYLVKRTGEKVFLECVQDMDHENMFWYRQDPGLGLRLIYFSYDVKMKEKGDIPEGYSVSREKKERFSLILESASTNQTSMYLCASSPLGTGVTEAFFGQGTRLTVV.

The chain employs TRBV28 and TRBJ1-2, with no clear D. Germline lookup yields CDR1 MDHEN and CDR2 SYDVKM. The germline V and J ends were trimmed by 5 bases and 2 bases, with 18 bases remaining between them. The CDR3 length is 16 residues. The CDR3 protein is CASSPRGRATNYGYTF. CDR3 in DNA: TGTGCCAGCAGTCCTCGAGGACGGGCAACAAACTATGGCTACACCTTC.

The chain couples TRBV5-4 to TRBJ1-4, with D tentatively TRBD1 (5 bases). Germline CDR1 reads SGHNT; CDR2 reads YYREEE (reference sequence). Trimming cost V 4 bases and J 8 bases, with 9 bases left between them. The CDR3 length is 12 residues. DNA of the CDR3: TGTGCCAGCAGCCGGGACCTAGAAAAACTGTTTTTT. It yields the protein CASSRDLEKLFF.

The chain carries TRBV29-1 and TRBJ1-1, with D unresolved. The V end was cut by 4 bases, the J end by 2 bases, with 5 bases between. The CDR3 consists of 11 residues. CDR1 SQVTM and CDR2 ANQGSEA come from the germline V gene. The DNA of the CDR3 is TGCAGCGTTGTTACCAACACTGAAGCTTTCTTT. It translates to CSVVTNTEAFF.

The V and J genes are TRBV28 and TRBJ1-2; D gene uncertain. Germline-derived CDR1 and CDR2 are MDHEN and SYDVKM. This CDR3 region has 12 residues. Trimming removed 1 base at V and 8 bases at J, with 8 bases between. For the CDR3, the DNA is TGTGCCAGCAGTTTATCGGTAGCGGGCTACACCTTC. It encodes CASSLSVAGYTF.

The chain combines TRBV6-2 or TRBV6-3 with TRBJ1-1; a weak D match, TRBD1 (5 bases). The CDR3 is 12 residues long. Trimming shortened V by 6 bases and J by 8 bases, and 13 bases separated the two germline ends. Germline V gives CDR1 MNHEY, CDR2 SVGEGT. The CDR3: CASSGGGREAFF. CDR3 in DNA: TGTGCCAGCAGCGGGGGGGGGAGAGAAGCTTTCTTT.

CDR3 in amino acids: CASRLAGSDEQFF. The CDR3 DNA reads TGTGCCAGTAGACTAGCGGGCTCGGATGAGCAGTTCTTC. The gene calls are TRBV6-5 and TRBJ2-1; TRBD2 matches 10 bases. The germline V gene encodes CDR1 MNHEY and CDR2 SVGAGI. V was clipped by 9 bases and J by 8 bases; unmatched bases: 7. The CDR3 consists of 13 residues.

This chain connects TRBV9 to TRBJ1-6; D may be TRBD1 (5 bases). Between the trimmed V and J ends, which lost 3 bases and 9 bases, there was a span of 10 bases. The CDR3 runs 13 residues. The germline CDR1 and CDR2 sequences are SGDLS and YYNGEE. The CDR3 loop reads CASSEGVGSPLHF. DNA of the CDR3: TGTGCCAGCAGCGAAGGGGTAGGTTCACCCCTCCACTTT.

This sequence joins TRBV5-1 and TRBJ2-6; the D gene is possibly TRBD1 (5 bases). The V end lost 3 bases, the J end lost 0 bases, and 10 bases lay between the germline ends. This CDR3 is 16 amino acids long. Germline V gene lookup returns CDR1 SGHRS and CDR2 YFSETQ. This CDR3 reads CASSSVQGSGANVLTF. The CDR3 DNA is TGCGCCAGCAGCTCCGTTCAGGGCTCTGGGGCCAACGTCCTGACTTTC.

The chain combines TRBV12-3 or TRBV12-4 with TRBJ1-2; D is possibly TRBD1 (5 bases). Deletions cut 7 bases from V and 4 bases from J, with 13 bases between. This CDR3 has 13 residues. Here the CDR3 reads CASNFGQGYGYTF. For the CDR3, the DNA is TGTGCCAGCAATTTCGGCCAGGGCTATGGCTACACCTTC.

This chain uses TRBV5-1 with TRBJ2-7, with D perhaps TRBD2 (7 bases). The CDR3 runs 12 residues. In germline, CDR1 is SGHRS, CDR2 YFSETQ. Deletions cut 4 bases from V and 6 bases from J, with 11 bases between. As DNA, the CDR3 is TGCGCCAGCAGCGCCGGGGGGCGCGAGCAGTACTTC. Its translation: CASSAGGREQYF.

In its sample, this clone was seen once. The V and J genes are TRBV5-4 and TRBJ1-2, with unresolved D. The CDR3 has 13 residues. Germline V lookup: CDR1 SGHNT, CDR2 YYREEE (reference sequence). V was shortened by 0 bases and J by 3 bases, with 6 bases between the two germline ends. The CDR3 sequence: CASSLGADYGYTF. The CDR3 DNA follows: TGTGCCAGCAGCTTGGGGGCGGACTATGGCTACACCTTC.

V is TRBV20-1 and J is TRBJ2-5, with D unresolved. The CDR3 runs to 11 residues. CDR1 is DFQATT, CDR2 SNEGSKA, per germline (reference sequence). V lost 3 bases and J lost 2, with 4 bases in between. The CDR3: CSASRQETQYF. CDR3 bases: TGCAGTGCTAGCAGACAAGAGACCCAGTACTTC.

The rearrangement links TRBV10-2 to TRBJ1-1; D possibly corresponds to TRBD1 (5 bases). Looked up from germline, CDR1 is WSHSY and CDR2 is SAAADI. The CDR3 runs 14 residues. V lost 3 bases and J lost 1, with 9 bases in between. CDR3 sequence reads: CASSDRDWNTEAFF. The CDR3 DNA reads TGCGCCAGCAGTGATCGGGACTGGAACACTGAAGCTTTCTTT.

V gene TRBV7-8 combines with J gene TRBJ2-1, with 13 positions matching TRBD2. Germline-derived CDR1 and CDR2 are SGHVS and FQNEAQ. J gave up 4 bases and V 5 bases, and 5 bases lay outside the gene matches. The length of the CDR3 is 16 residues. The CDR3 region is CASSPRTSGGYNEQFF. CDR3 in DNA: TGTGCCAGCAGCCCCCGGACTAGCGGGGGTTACAATGAGCAGTTCTTC.

The V and J genes are TRBV19 and TRBJ1-2; D might be TRBD1 (5 bases). V lost 7 bases and J lost 6, with 12 bases in between. CDR1 and CDR2 from the germline V gene are LNHDA and SQIVND (reference sequence). The CDR3 spans 12 residues. The DNA for the CDR3 is TGTGCCAGTACCACCGGGGCAAATGGCTACACCTTC. It is translated as CASTTGANGYTF. Drawing the rest from reference TRBV19 and TRBJ1-2, the complete variable domain is DGGITQSPKYLFRKEGQNVTLSCEQNLNHDAMYWYRQDPGQGLRLIYYSQIVNDFQKGDIAEGYSVSREKKESFPLTVTSAQKNPTAFYLCASTTGANGYTFGSGTRLTVV.

This clone was seen once. This chain joins TRBV11-2 and TRBJ2-1; the D is unclear. The germline V gene encodes CDR1 SGHAT and CDR2 FQNNGV. CDR3 size: 13 residues. The V end was cut by 5 bases, the J end by 10 bases, with 15 bases between. CDR3 sequence: CASSLLLSGEQFF. For the CDR3, the DNA is TGTGCCAGCAGCCTACTCCTAAGTGGAGAGCAGTTCTTC.